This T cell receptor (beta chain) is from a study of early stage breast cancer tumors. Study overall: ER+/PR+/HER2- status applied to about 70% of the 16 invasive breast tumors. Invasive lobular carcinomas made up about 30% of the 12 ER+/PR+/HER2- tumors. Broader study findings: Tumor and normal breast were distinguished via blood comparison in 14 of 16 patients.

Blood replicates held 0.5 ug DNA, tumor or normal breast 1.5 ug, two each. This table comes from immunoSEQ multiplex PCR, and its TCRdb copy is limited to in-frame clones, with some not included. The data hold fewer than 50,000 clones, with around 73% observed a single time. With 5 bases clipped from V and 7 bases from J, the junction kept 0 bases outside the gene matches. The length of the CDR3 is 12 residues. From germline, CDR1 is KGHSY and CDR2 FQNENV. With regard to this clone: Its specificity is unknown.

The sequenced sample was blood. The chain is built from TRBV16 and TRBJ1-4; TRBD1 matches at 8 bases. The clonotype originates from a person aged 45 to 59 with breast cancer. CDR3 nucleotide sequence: TGTGCCAGCAGCGACAGGGGTGAAAAACTGTTTTTT. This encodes CASSDRGEKLFF. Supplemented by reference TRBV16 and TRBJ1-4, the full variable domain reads GEEVAQTPKHLVRGEGQKAKLYCAPIKGHSYVFWYQQVLKNEFKFLISFQNENVFDETGMPKERFSAKCLPNSPCSLEIQATKLEDSAVYFCASSDRGEKLFFGSGTQLSVL.